This TCR beta chain originates from a study of Ad26.COV2.S vaccination and SARS-CoV-2 variants (TCRdb year 2021). About the investigation overall: Vaccine-arm donors came from COV1001, a multicentre, randomized, double-blind, placebo-controlled phase I-IIa trial of Ad26.COV2.S in healthy adults. The specificity and breadth of SARS-CoV-2-reactive T cell receptors after Ad26.COV2.S vaccination were assessed by TCRbeta repertoire sequencing. Investigators remained blinded to trial group allocation during experiments and outcome assessment. Trial participants were randomized into five groups of five: low-dose or high-dose Ad26.COV2.S given once or twice, or placebo on both occasions. Ad26.COV2.S was administered intramuscularly at a dose of 5x10^10 or 1x10^11 viral particles, either as one shot or as two shots given 56 days apart. A total of around 32 samples were included in the TCR-sequenced set, comprising about 20 Ad26.COV2.S vaccine recipients, 5 placebo recipients and 8 SARS-CoV-2 convalescent individuals. Here is what the overall study found, with its caveats: Non-spike TCR breadth was comparable between vaccine and placebo recipients, consistent with the vaccine containing only spike. The study was not powered for comparison of responses between vaccine doses or regimens. Compared with placebo recipients, Ad26.COV2.S recipients showed higher spike-specific TCR breadth (P = 0.0014). After vaccination, substantial breadth of spike-specific CD8+ and CD4+ T cell responses was reported. According to the authors, total T cell responses may have been underestimated by the TCR breadth and depth analyses.

With regard to this clone: No antigen is known for it. Base qualities were left out, and no much larger clone turns up one base away.

What the treatment or condition label conveys for this sample: roughly 19 received Ad26.COV2.S at low or high dose, single or two shots; about 5 received placebo; per-sample allocation not given. Repertoires of vaccine and placebo recipients were sequenced from samples collected on day 63 after the first injection. Between 29 July and 7 August 2020, Cohort 1b enrolled around 25 adults aged 18-55 years at one site in Boston, USA. Ad26.COV2.S was a replication-incompetent adenovirus type 26 vector that expressed a prefusion-stabilized SARS-CoV-2 spike protein derived from the original Wuhan strain. Sequences PRHDT (CDR1) and FYEKMQ (CDR2) are obtained from the germline V gene (reference sequence). The germline ends are 8 bases apart after V is trimmed by 2 bases and J by 6 bases. The CDR3 measures 12 amino acids from cysteine to phenylalanine. The read is trimmed to its CDR3 DNA, 36 bases read in frame from base 1.

TCRbeta CDR3 regions were sequenced with the immunoSEQ Assay. After extraction, genomic DNA underwent amplification by bias-controlled multiplex PCR, followed by high-throughput sequencing. Concerning the study's data processing: To quantify the absolute abundance of every unique TCRbeta CDR3 region, sequences were collapsed and filtered. T cell fraction was estimated by normalizing TCRbeta template counts to usable DNA, with usable DNA measured through amplification of reference genes found in all nucleated cells. Repertoire TCRs were annotated as SARS-CoV-2-specific when V gene, CDR3 amino acid sequence and J gene were exactly matched to a known reactive TCR set. The reference SARS-CoV-2 TCR set was derived from MIRA and filtered for enrichment in COVID-19-positive ImmuneCODE repertoires, a step that removed public or cross-reactive TCRs. Using the MIRA antigens, annotated TCRs were further analysed by specific ORF or by position within an ORF. Depth was the summed frequency of annotated unique rearrangements, while breadth was defined as annotated unique rearrangements over total unique productive rearrangements. TCR breadth was compared between groups using two-sided Wilcoxon rank-sum tests. What TCRdb holds here is the immuneACCESS table cut down to in-frame rearrangements. Part of the clones is not present; checked against another copy, under half of the missing clones reflect an unresolved V gene, and the others are unexplained. V and J calls and clone size are those listed in that table; D and trimming were worked out from the DNA. The sample records about 420,000 clones, around 87% of which are singletons. The top ten hold about 3.6% of the sample.

The source material was peripheral blood, sampled in a trial of Ad26.COV2.S vaccine versus placebo. The clonotype originates from a person aged 18 to 59 who received the Ad26.COV2.S COVID-19 vaccine or a placebo. This sequence uses TRBV13 and TRBJ2-7; the D gene is unclear. The DNA sequence follows: TGTGCCAGCAGCTTACGGCTGGGCGAGCAGTACTTC. Its protein product is CASSLRLGEQYF.